This T cell receptor beta chain comes out of a study of T cells in Graves' hyperthyroidism and ophthalmopathy. This CDR3 is built from 12 residues. Trimming took 8 bases from V and 4 from J, leaving 9 bases between them. Study-wide results and caveats: Using 13 V-J features, a model discriminated ophthalmopathy from stable hyperthyroidism.

This clonotype was seen ten or more times. Its antigen is not identified. There were TCR beta CDR3 regions amplified from RNA transcripts. In the first-round RT-PCR of the TCR CDR3, the HTBI primer set was used. Each CDR3 protein gets one entry after TCRdb re-called the multiplex PCR reads with MiXCR. The table has 350,000 to 400,000 distinct CDR3 sequences, under 20% seen once. The hyperthyroidism patients had all been newly diagnosed, and their disease duration was under 2 months. Their ages ranged from 18 to 65 years. Out of 8.5 to 10 ml of fresh peripheral blood came the PBMCs. The material sequenced was blood. This TCR was sampled from a young woman with Graves' hyperthyroidism. This sequence joins TRBV12-3 or TRBV12-4 and TRBJ1-5; D is undetermined. The CDR3 reads CASDYGNQPQHF. Written as DNA, the CDR3 is TGTGCCAGCGATTACGGGAATCAGCCCCAGCATTTT.